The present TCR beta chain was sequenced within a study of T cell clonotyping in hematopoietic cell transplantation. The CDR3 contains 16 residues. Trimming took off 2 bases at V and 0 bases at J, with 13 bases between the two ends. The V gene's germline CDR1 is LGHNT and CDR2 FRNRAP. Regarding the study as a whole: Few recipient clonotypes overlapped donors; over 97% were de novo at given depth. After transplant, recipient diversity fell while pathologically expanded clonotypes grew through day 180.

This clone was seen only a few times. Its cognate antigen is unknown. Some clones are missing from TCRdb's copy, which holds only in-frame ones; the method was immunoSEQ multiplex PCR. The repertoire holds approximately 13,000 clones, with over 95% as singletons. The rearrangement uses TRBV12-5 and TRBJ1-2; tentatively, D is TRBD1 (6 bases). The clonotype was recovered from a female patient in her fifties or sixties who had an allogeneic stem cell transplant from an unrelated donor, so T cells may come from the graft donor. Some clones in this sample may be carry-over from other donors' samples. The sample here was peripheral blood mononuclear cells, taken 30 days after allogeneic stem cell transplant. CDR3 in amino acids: CASGLFGQTANYGYTF. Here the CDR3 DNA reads TGTGCTAGTGGTTTGTTCGGACAGACAGCTAACTATGGCTACACCTTC.